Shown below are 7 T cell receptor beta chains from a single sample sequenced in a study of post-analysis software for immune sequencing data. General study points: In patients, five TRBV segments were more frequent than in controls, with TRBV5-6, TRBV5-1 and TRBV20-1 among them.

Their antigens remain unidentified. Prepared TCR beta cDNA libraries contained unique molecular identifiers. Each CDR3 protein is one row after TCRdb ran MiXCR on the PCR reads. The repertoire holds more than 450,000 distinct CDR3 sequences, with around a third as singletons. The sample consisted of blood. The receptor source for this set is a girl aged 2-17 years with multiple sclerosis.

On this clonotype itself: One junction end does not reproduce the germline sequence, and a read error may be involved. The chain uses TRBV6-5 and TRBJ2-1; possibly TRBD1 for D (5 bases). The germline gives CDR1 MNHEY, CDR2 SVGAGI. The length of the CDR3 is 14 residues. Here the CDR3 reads CASGQGQGMDEQFF. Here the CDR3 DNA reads TGTGCCAGCGGGCAGGGTCAGGGTATGGATGAGCAGTTCTTT.

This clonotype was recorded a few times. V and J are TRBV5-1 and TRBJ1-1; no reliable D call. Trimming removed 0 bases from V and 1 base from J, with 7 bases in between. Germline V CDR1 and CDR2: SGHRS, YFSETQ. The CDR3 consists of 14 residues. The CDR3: CASSLAPENTEAFF. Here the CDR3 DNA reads TGCGCCAGCAGCTTGGCCCCTGAGAACACTGAAGCTTTCTTT.

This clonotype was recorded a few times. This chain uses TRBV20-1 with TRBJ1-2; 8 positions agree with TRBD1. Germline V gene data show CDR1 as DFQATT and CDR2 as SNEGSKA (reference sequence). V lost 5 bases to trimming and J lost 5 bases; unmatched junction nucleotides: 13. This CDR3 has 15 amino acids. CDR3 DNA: TGCAGTGCTCGACAGGGGACAGTGAGTTCATATGGCTACACCTTC. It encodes CSARQGTVSSYGYTF.

CDR3 protein: CSGGSPVNTEAFF. The CDR3 DNA reads TGCAGTGGGGGAAGCCCAGTGAACACTGAAGCTTTCTTT. V and J are TRBV20-1 and TRBJ1-1; D uncertain. V gave up 7 bases and J gave up 0 bases, with 12 bases separating them. The CDR3 sequence is 13 residues long. CDR1 and CDR2 (germline): DFQATT, SNEGSKA (reference sequence).

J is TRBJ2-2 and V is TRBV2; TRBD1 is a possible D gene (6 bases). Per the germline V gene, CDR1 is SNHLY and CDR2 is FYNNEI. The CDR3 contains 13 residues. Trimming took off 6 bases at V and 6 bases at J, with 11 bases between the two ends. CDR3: CASSGTRSGELFF. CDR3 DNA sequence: TGTGCCAGCAGCGGGACACGGTCCGGGGAGCTGTTTTTT.

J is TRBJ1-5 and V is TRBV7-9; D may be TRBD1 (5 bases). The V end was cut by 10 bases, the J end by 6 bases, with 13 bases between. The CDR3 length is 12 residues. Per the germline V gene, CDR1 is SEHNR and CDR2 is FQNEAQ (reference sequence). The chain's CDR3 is CATSRDAQPQHF. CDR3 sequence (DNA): TGTGCCACTAGCAGGGATGCTCAGCCCCAGCATTTT.

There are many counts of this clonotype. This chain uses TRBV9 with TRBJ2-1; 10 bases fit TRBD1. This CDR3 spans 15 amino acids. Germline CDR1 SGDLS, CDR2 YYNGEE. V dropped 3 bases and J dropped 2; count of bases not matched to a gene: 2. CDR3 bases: TGTGCCAGCAGCGAGGGACAGGGGACCTACAATGAGCAGTTCTTC. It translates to CASSEGQGTYNEQFF.